This T cell receptor beta chain was identified during a study of identical twins. Study findings and constraints: Low generation-probability sequences were in excess among twin-shared out-of-frame alpha sequences.

A universal primer binding site was introduced by template switching. The final cDNA contained unique molecular identifiers. TCRdb reprocessed the 5' RACE reads with MiXCR, giving one entry per CDR3 protein. The profile shows about 810,000 distinct CDR3 sequences, 12% of them singletons. In every case, the donor was a healthy Caucasian. Comment on this clonotype: Its antigen is still unknown.

In germline, CDR1 is SGHVS, CDR2 FQNEAQ. V shed 8 bases and J shed 7 bases, with 17 bases lying between them. The CDR3 totals 14 residues. The sample also formed part of further work on yellow fever vaccine responses in identical twins. That source adds: Reportedly, twins showed a vaccine T cell response that looked partly convergent and partly personalized.

Source material: PBMCs. The sequence was obtained from a woman between 18 and 29 years old in good health. The rearrangement links TRBV7-8 to TRBJ2-2, with D tentatively TRBD1 (7 bases). The CDR3 sequence: CASQGGALVGELFF. In DNA, the CDR3 is TGTGCCAGCCAGGGGGGAGCTCTAGTCGGGGAGCTGTTTTTT. Combining the CDR3 with reference TRBV7-8 and TRBJ2-2 gives the whole variable domain GAGVSQSPRYKVAKRGQDVALRCDPISGHVSLFWYQQALGQGPEFLTYFQNEAQLDKSGLPSDRFFAERPEGSVSTLKIQRTQQEDSAVYLCASQGGALVGELFFGEGSRLTVL.